This T cell receptor beta chain was profiled in a study of a mutant IDH1 vaccine in newly diagnosed glioma. Study context: Patients were given eight vaccinations, scheduled in weeks 1, 3, 5, 7, 11, 15, 19 and 23. Investigators started vaccination 4-6 weeks after radiotherapy alone, or with temozolomide cycles.

Germline V gene lookup returns CDR1 KGHSH and CDR2 LQKENI. This CDR3 spans 13 amino acids. Trimming stripped 5 bases from V and 3 bases from J, with 8 bases between. Profiled with immunoSEQ multiplex PCR; TCRdb holds only in-frame clones, not every one. The sample contains 95,000 to 120,000 clones, about 90% of which appear only once. Regarding the study as a whole: Immune responses induced by vaccination arose in 93.3% of the patients.

The time point is: week 11, during vaccination. Doses consisted of 300 ug of mutant IDH1 20-mer peptide each, paired with topical imiquimod. Astrocytomas that were new, WHO grade 3 or 4, IDH1-mutant and ATRX-lost were present in the donors. This clone has more than one count but fewer than ten. The antigen remains unidentified. This receptor was identified in a woman between 50 and 59 years old with glioma. This chain joins TRBV18 and TRBJ1-5; no clear D gene. The sequencing here drew on PBMCs, taken from a glioma patient whose treatment included an IDH1 peptide vaccine. The CDR3 spells CASSTDINQPQHF. The CDR3 nucleotides are TGTGCCAGCTCAACAGACATCAATCAGCCCCAGCATTTT.